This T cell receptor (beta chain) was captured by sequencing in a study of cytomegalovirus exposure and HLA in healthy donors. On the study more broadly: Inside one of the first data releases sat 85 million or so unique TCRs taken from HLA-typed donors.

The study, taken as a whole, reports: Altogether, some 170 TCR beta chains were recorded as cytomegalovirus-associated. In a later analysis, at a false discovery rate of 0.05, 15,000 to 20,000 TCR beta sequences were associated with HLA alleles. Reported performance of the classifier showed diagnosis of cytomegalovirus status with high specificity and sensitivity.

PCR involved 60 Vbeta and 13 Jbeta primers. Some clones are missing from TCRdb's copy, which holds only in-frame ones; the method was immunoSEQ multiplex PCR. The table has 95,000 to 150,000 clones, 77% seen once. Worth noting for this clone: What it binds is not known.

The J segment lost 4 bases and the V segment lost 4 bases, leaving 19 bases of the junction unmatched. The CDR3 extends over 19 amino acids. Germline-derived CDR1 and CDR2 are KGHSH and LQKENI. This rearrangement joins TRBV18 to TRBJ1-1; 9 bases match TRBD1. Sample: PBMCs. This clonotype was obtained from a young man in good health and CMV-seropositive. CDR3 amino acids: CASSRKPGTGSGRGTEAFF. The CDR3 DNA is TGTGCCAGCTCACGAAAACCCGGGACAGGGTCCGGGAGAGGCACTGAAGCTTTCTTT.